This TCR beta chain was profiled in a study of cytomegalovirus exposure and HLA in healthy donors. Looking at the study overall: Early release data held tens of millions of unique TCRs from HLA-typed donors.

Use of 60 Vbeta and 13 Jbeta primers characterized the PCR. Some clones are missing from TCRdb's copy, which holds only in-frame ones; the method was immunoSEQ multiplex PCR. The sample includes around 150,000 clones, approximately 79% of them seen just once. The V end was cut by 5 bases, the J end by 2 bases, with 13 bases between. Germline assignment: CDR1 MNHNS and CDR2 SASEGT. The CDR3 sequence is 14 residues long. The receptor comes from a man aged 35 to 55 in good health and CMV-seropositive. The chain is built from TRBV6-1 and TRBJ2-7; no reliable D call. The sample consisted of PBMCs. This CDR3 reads CASSSGRSPYEQYF. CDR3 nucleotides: TGTGCCAGCAGTTCAGGCCGCTCACCCTACGAGCAGTACTTC.